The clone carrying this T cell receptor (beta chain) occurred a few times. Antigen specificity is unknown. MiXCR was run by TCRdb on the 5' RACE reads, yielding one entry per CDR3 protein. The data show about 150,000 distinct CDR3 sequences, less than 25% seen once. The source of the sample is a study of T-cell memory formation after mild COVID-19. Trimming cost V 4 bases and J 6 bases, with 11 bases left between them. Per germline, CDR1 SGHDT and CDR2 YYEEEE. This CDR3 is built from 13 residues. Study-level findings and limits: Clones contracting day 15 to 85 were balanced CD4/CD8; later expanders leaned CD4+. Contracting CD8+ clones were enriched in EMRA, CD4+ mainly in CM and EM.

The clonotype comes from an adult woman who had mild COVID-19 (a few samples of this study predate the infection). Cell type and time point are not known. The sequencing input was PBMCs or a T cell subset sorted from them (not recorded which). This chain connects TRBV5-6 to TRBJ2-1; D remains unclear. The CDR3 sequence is CASSPESLNEQFF. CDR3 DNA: TGTGCCAGCAGCCCTGAAAGCCTCAATGAGCAGTTCTTC.